This note documents a single T cell receptor beta chain sequence. The data derive from a study of blood T cell repertoires in COVID-19. The CDR3 is 15 amino acids. Trimming removed 5 bases from V and 1 base from J, with 11 bases in between. Germline CDR1 is SGHTA and CDR2 is FQGNSA. Here immunoSEQ multiplex PCR was the method, and the copy in TCRdb shows in-frame clones only, minus some. The table has approximately 200,000 clones, approximately 90% seen once. The chain joins TRBV7-2 to TRBJ2-2, with TRBD1 as a possible D gene (5 bases). This clonotype originated in a man aged 55 to 70 who had recovered from COVID-19. The sample consisted of peripheral blood. CDR3 DNA sequence: TGTGCCAGCAGCCCCTGGGGCGGGAACACCGGGGAGCTGTTTTTT. It encodes CASSPWGGNTGELFF. Together with reference TRBV7-2 and TRBJ2-2, the CDR3 gives the full variable domain: GAGVSQSPSNKVTEKGKDVELRCDPISGHTALYWYRQSLGQGLEFLIYFQGNSAPDKSGLPSDRFSAERTGGSVSTLTIQRTQQEDSAVYLCASSPWGGNTGELFFGEGSRLTVL.